Sequencing of this T cell receptor beta chain was carried out in a study of identical twins. MiXCR, applied by TCRdb to the 5' RACE reads, yields one record per CDR3 protein. The sample yields about 690,000 distinct CDR3 sequences, 6% to 6.5% seen once. V trimming: 6 bases; J trimming: 0 bases; junction bases outside the gene matches: 11. CDR3 size: 18 residues. CDR1 and CDR2 from the germline V gene are SGHDN and FVKESK. The sequence derives from a man aged 18 to 30 in good health. The specimen sequenced was naive T cells sorted from blood. J is TRBJ2-3 and V is TRBV14; TRBD2 matches 11 bases. The CDR3 is CASRLGTSGRYSTDTQYF. The CDR3 DNA sequence: TGTGCCAGCAGACTCGGGACTAGCGGTCGCTATAGCACAGATACGCAGTATTTT.